The present TCR beta chain was sequenced within a study of shared clonotypes between healthy human individuals. It was CD45RO-negative cells, positively selected for CCR7, that made up naive CD8 cells, with terminally differentiated effector memory CD45RA+ cells excluded. The table came from immunoSEQ multiplex PCR; TCRdb's copy has only in-frame clones and leaves some out. The data hold 800,000 to 950,000 clones, with 90% to 97% observed a single time. There are 14 residues in the CDR3. The V and J ends lost 1 base and 5 bases respectively, with 9 bases between them. Per germline, CDR1 ENHRY and CDR2 SYGVKD.

This rearrangement joins TRBV10-3 to TRBJ2-1; a weak D match, TRBD1 (5 bases). The receptor was isolated from a man aged 25-45 years in good health. The sequenced sample was naive CD8+ T cells sorted from blood. The CDR3 DNA reads TGTGCCATCAGTGAGTTTCGACAGAACAATGAGCAGTTCTTC. Protein sequence: CAISEFRQNNEQFF.